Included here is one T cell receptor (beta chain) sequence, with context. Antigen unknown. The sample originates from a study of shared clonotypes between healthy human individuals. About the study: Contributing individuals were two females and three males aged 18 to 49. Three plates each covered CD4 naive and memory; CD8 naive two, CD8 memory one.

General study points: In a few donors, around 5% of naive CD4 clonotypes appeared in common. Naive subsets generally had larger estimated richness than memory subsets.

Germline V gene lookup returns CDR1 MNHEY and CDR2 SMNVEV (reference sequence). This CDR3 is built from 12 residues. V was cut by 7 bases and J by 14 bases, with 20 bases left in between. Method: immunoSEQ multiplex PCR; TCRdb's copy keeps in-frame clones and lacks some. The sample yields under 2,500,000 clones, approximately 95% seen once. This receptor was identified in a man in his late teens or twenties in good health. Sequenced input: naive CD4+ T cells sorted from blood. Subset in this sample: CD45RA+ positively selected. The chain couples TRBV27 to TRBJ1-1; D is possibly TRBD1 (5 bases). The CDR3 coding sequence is TGTGCCAGCATCGATATTCAGGGATTTAGCTTCTTT. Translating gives CASIDIQGFSFF.